Listed below are T cell receptor beta chains from one sample, sequenced in a study of T-cell reconstitution after alpha-beta-depleted transplantation in children. Each CDR3 protein gets one entry after TCRdb re-called the PCR reads with MiXCR. The repertoire holds about 480,000 distinct CDR3 sequences, with roughly an eighth as singletons. This material consisted of PBMCs from the stem cell graft donor, taken from the stem cell graft. These receptors came from a human donor who donated a stem cell graft to a child with combined immunodeficiency. CDR3s include the opening cysteine and the closing phenylalanine or tryptophan. Fields, in order: J gene, V gene, D gene, clone size, CDR3 DNA, CDR3 protein. A D gene is named only where the DNA matches it firmly. Part of the rows lack a size; the others show once, few, many or a class for expanded clones.

j_gene: TRBJ2-7; v_gene: TRBV4-3; d_gene: .; abundance: .; CDR3nt: TGCGCCAGCAGCCAAGAGGAGACCGGGCCATACGAGCAGTACTTC; CDR3aa: CASSQEETGPYEQYF
j_gene: TRBJ2-7; v_gene: TRBV4-3; d_gene: .; abundance: .; CDR3nt: TGCGCCAGCAACCAAGTAGCGTCGGGCGAGCAGTACTTC; CDR3aa: CASNQVASGEQYF
j_gene: TRBJ2-7; v_gene: TRBV9; d_gene: .; abundance: many; CDR3nt: TGTGCCAGCAGCGTAGGTGCTCGGACCTATGACGAGCAGTACTTC; CDR3aa: CASSVGARTYDEQYF
j_gene: TRBJ2-1; v_gene: TRBV27; d_gene: TRBD2; abundance: .; CDR3nt: TGTGCCAGCAGTTTGGGAGAGCGGGGGGGCAATGAGCAGTTCTTC; CDR3aa: CASSLGERGGNEQFF
j_gene: TRBJ1-3; v_gene: TRBV12-3/TRBV12-4; d_gene: .; abundance: few; CDR3nt: TGTGCCAGCAGCCCAACAGGACTCTCTGGAAACACCATATATTTT; CDR3aa: CASSPTGLSGNTIYF
j_gene: TRBJ2-7; v_gene: TRBV12-3/TRBV12-4; d_gene: TRBD1; abundance: many; CDR3nt: TGTGCCAGCAGTTTAGGAGACACAGGGGTAAAGAACGAGCAGTACTTC; CDR3aa: CASSLGDTGVKNEQYF
j_gene: TRBJ2-1; v_gene: TRBV12-3/TRBV12-4; d_gene: TRBD1; abundance: few; CDR3nt: TGTGCCAGCAGCGCACAGGGGTCGTGGCAGTTCTTC; CDR3aa: CASSAQGSWQFF
j_gene: TRBJ1-1; v_gene: TRBV20-1; d_gene: .; abundance: many; CDR3nt: TGCAGTGCCCTCGGTAGTTGGGGGTACACTGAAGCTTTCTTT; CDR3aa: CSALGSWGYTEAFF
j_gene: TRBJ2-7; v_gene: TRBV28; d_gene: TRBD1; abundance: few; CDR3nt: TGTGCCAGCAGTTCTGAGGGGGCTCGCGTCGAGCAGTACTTC; CDR3aa: CASSSEGARVEQYF
j_gene: TRBJ2-3; v_gene: TRBV12-3/TRBV12-4; d_gene: .; abundance: many; CDR3nt: TGTGCCAGCAGTTTGGAATATCAGTCGGATACGCAGTATTTT; CDR3aa: CASSLEYQSDTQYF
j_gene: TRBJ2-1; v_gene: TRBV12-3/TRBV12-4; d_gene: .; abundance: .; CDR3nt: TGTGCCAGCAGTTTAAACGTTTTGAGCTCCTACAATGAGCAGTTCTTC; CDR3aa: CASSLNVLSSYNEQFF
j_gene: TRBJ2-1; v_gene: TRBV7-9; d_gene: .; abundance: .; CDR3nt: TGTGCCAGCAGCTTAGTCCTCCCACGCTCTGAGCAGTTCTTC; CDR3aa: CASSLVLPRSEQFF
j_gene: TRBJ1-1; v_gene: TRBV7-6; d_gene: .; abundance: many; CDR3nt: TGTGCCAGCAGCCCTCCAAGGACGGTTAACACTGAAGCTTTCTTT; CDR3aa: CASSPPRTVNTEAFF
j_gene: TRBJ2-7; v_gene: TRBV5-1; d_gene: .; abundance: few; CDR3nt: TGCGCCAGCAGCTATAGCGTAACCTACGAGCAGTACTTC; CDR3aa: CASSYSVTYEQYF
j_gene: TRBJ1-5; v_gene: TRBV7-2; d_gene: .; abundance: many; CDR3nt: TGTGCCAGCAGCTTAACCCCGGGGCCCCAGCATTTT; CDR3aa: CASSLTPGPQHF
j_gene: TRBJ2-2; v_gene: TRBV20-1; d_gene: .; abundance: few; CDR3nt: TGCAGTGCTAGAGATGGTAGGGGTGACACCGGGGAGCTGTTTTTT; CDR3aa: CSARDGRGDTGELFF
j_gene: TRBJ2-1; v_gene: TRBV20-1; d_gene: TRBD2; abundance: many; CDR3nt: TGCAGTACCCCCCTAGCGGGAGGGTCCTACAATGAGCAGTTCTTC; CDR3aa: CSTPLAGGSYNEQFF
j_gene: TRBJ2-2; v_gene: TRBV5-5; d_gene: TRBD1; abundance: few; CDR3nt: TGTGCCAGCAGCTTGATTATTACAGGGGGAGTCGGGGAGCTGTTTTTT; CDR3aa: CASSLIITGGVGELFF
j_gene: TRBJ1-1; v_gene: TRBV5-1; d_gene: .; abundance: .; CDR3nt: TGCGCCAGCAGCAATAGTTGGAACACTGAAGCTTTCTTT; CDR3aa: CASSNSWNTEAFF
j_gene: TRBJ2-7; v_gene: TRBV2; d_gene: TRBD2; abundance: many; CDR3nt: TGTGCCAGCCTAGCGGGAGGGAGGTACGAGCAGTACTTC; CDR3aa: CASLAGGRYEQYF
j_gene: TRBJ2-7; v_gene: TRBV12-3/TRBV12-4; d_gene: .; abundance: .; CDR3nt: TGTGCCAGCAGTCCGCCGGGCAGGGGATCCTACGAGCAGTACTTC; CDR3aa: CASSPPGRGSYEQYF
j_gene: TRBJ2-1; v_gene: TRBV12-3/TRBV12-4; d_gene: .; abundance: .; CDR3nt: TGTGCCAGCAGTTTCGCAGGGAATACCTACAATGAGCAGTTCTTC; CDR3aa: CASSFAGNTYNEQFF
j_gene: TRBJ2-2; v_gene: TRBV29-1; d_gene: TRBD2; abundance: many; CDR3nt: TGCAGCGCCACGGAGATTCGGGGCGGGGGCACCGGGGAGCTGTTTTTT; CDR3aa: CSATEIRGGGTGELFF
j_gene: TRBJ2-7; v_gene: TRBV12-3/TRBV12-4; d_gene: .; abundance: .; CDR3nt: TGTGCCAGCAGTTTTTATGGGGGGCGCGAGCAGTACTTC; CDR3aa: CASSFYGGREQYF
j_gene: TRBJ2-1; v_gene: TRBV12-3/TRBV12-4; d_gene: .; abundance: .; CDR3nt: TGTGCCAGCAACCCACGGGGTAGCTCCTACAATGAGCAGTTCTTC; CDR3aa: CASNPRGSSYNEQFF
j_gene: TRBJ2-7; v_gene: TRBV7-8; d_gene: .; abundance: few; CDR3nt: TGTGCCAGCAGCTTAGGGGGGCCTGACTACGAGCAGTACTTC; CDR3aa: CASSLGGPDYEQYF
j_gene: TRBJ2-2; v_gene: TRBV6-5; d_gene: .; abundance: few; CDR3nt: TGTGCCAGCAGTTTTCGGGACGTTCCGAACACCGGGGAGCTGTTTTTT; CDR3aa: CASSFRDVPNTGELFF
j_gene: TRBJ2-7; v_gene: TRBV21-1; d_gene: .; abundance: few; CDR3nt: TGTGCCAGCAGCAAAGAGACAACATTAGCGGGAGGAAGATACGAGCAGTACTTC; CDR3aa: CASSKETTLAGGRYEQYF
j_gene: TRBJ2-1; v_gene: TRBV20-1; d_gene: TRBD2; abundance: .; CDR3nt: TGCAGTGCTAGACGGTTTGCGGGAGCAGGAGAGCAGTTCTTC; CDR3aa: CSARRFAGAGEQFF
j_gene: TRBJ2-1; v_gene: TRBV29-1; d_gene: TRBD2; abundance: few; CDR3nt: TGCAGCGCACAAAAGCGGGGGGAATACAATGAGCAGTTCTTC; CDR3aa: CSAQKRGEYNEQFF
j_gene: TRBJ2-4; v_gene: TRBV12-3/TRBV12-4; d_gene: .; abundance: .; CDR3nt: TGTGCCAGCAGCCCCCATACACTAGCCAAAAACATTCAGTACTTC; CDR3aa: CASSPHTLAKNIQYF
j_gene: TRBJ2-7; v_gene: TRBV19; d_gene: TRBD2; abundance: .; CDR3nt: TGTGCCAGTAGTGTCCGAACTAGCGGGAGGCATAGGGAGCAGTACTTC; CDR3aa: CASSVRTSGRHREQYF
j_gene: TRBJ1-1; v_gene: TRBV2; d_gene: .; abundance: few; CDR3nt: TGTGCCAGCGATCGGGAGGGAATGAACACTGAAGCTTTCTTT; CDR3aa: CASDREGMNTEAFF
j_gene: TRBJ2-3; v_gene: TRBV29-1; d_gene: .; abundance: many; CDR3nt: TGCAGCGTTGAAGATGAGTACACAGATACGCAGTATTTT; CDR3aa: CSVEDEYTDTQYF
j_gene: TRBJ2-1; v_gene: TRBV29-1; d_gene: .; abundance: many; CDR3nt: TGCAGCGTTGGCCCCCACGACAATGAGCAGTTCTTC; CDR3aa: CSVGPHDNEQFF
j_gene: TRBJ2-5; v_gene: TRBV11-3; d_gene: .; abundance: few; CDR3nt: TGTGCCAGCAGCTCTAGAACAGGGACGGGCGAAGAGACCCAGTACTTC; CDR3aa: CASSSRTGTGEETQYF
j_gene: TRBJ2-5; v_gene: TRBV7-9; d_gene: .; abundance: few; CDR3nt: TGTGCCAGCAGCTTAGATCAGGGAATTCAAGAGACCCAGTACTTC; CDR3aa: CASSLDQGIQETQYF
j_gene: TRBJ2-5; v_gene: TRBV10-3; d_gene: TRBD2; abundance: few; CDR3nt: TGTGCCATCAGTGAGTCAGGAGTGCGCTCGGGGGGAGAGACCCAGTACTTC; CDR3aa: CAISESGVRSGGETQYF
j_gene: TRBJ2-1; v_gene: TRBV19; d_gene: TRBD1; abundance: few; CDR3nt: TGTGCCAGTAGACCGGGACAGGGATTTGGTGAGCAGTTCTTC; CDR3aa: CASRPGQGFGEQFF